This T cell receptor (beta chain) appears in the sequencing data of a study of cytomegalovirus exposure and HLA in healthy donors. Whole-study context: An early data release held around 80 million unique TCRs from HLA-typed donors.

Study outcomes and limitations: For most TCR beta V segments, an earlier analysis put the productive rate at about 87% or about 30% of the time.

Primers: 60 Vbeta forward and 13 Jbeta reverse. Assay: immunoSEQ multiplex PCR; the TCRdb copy retains only in-frame clones and omits some. The sample carries some 140,000 clones, 60% to 85% recorded once. The CDR3 runs 13 residues. The germline CDR1 and CDR2 sequences are SGHAT and FQDESV (reference sequence). Trimming cost V 3 bases and J 4 bases, with 6 bases left between them. Regarding this clone: Its antigen is undetermined.

Sequenced: PBMCs. The J gene is TRBJ1-4, the V gene TRBV11-1; D is unresolved. This TCR came from a female donor in good health and CMV-seropositive. This CDR3 reads CASSLGSNEKLFF. The CDR3 DNA sequence: TGTGCCAGCAGCTTGGGGAGTAATGAAAAACTGTTTTTT.